The 24 T cell receptor beta chains in this list originate from one sample, sequenced in a study of blood T cell repertoires in COVID-19. Data came from immunoSEQ multiplex PCR; TCRdb stores just in-frame clones and leaves some out. The sample lists hundreds of thousands of clones, less than 90% seen once, with around 3% in the top ten. The sample consisted of PBMCs or T cells enriched from blood (not recorded which). The receptor set was obtained from a woman aged 25 to 45 who had recovered from COVID-19.

J is TRBJ2-3 and V is TRBV5-6; 7 nucleotides line up with TRBD2. Germline-derived CDR1 and CDR2 are SGHDT and YYEEEE. V gave up 3 bases and J gave up 4 bases; unmatched junction bases: 14. CDR3 length: 17 amino acids. In DNA, the CDR3 is TGTGCCAGCAGCTCATTCACTAGCGATTTGGTCTCAGATACGCAGTATTTT. The encoded protein is CASSSFTSDLVSDTQYF.

V is TRBV28 and J is TRBJ1-5; TRBD1 might be the D (6 bases). The germline V gene encodes CDR1 MDHEN and CDR2 SYDVKM. The CDR3 is 11 amino acids. Deletions cut 2 bases from V and 13 bases from J, with 9 bases between. CDR3 bases: TGTGCCAGCAGTTTAGGGGGCGAGCAGCATTTT. Its translation: CASSLGGEQHF.

The chain combines TRBV7-9 with TRBJ2-3, with 7 bases aligning to TRBD2. Germline loops: CDR1 SEHNR, CDR2 FQNEAQ (reference sequence). J lost 0 bases, V lost 2 bases, and 8 bases had no gene match. This CDR3 has 17 residues. The CDR3 DNA sequence: TGTGCCAGCAGCTTATCAGGACTAGGTTCTAGCACAGATACGCAGTATTTT. It is translated as CASSLSGLGSSTDTQYF.

This chain links TRBV2 with TRBJ2-1, with TRBD2 matching 8 bases. Germline assignment: CDR1 SNHLY and CDR2 FYNNEI. V trimming: 6 bases; J trimming: 9 bases; junction bases outside the gene matches: 7. CDR3 size: 13 residues. In DNA form, the CDR3 reads TGTGCCAGCAGCAGGACTAGCTTGGGTGAGCAGTTCTTC. This sequence encodes CASSRTSLGEQFF.

The chain joins TRBV28 to TRBJ1-5, with TRBD1 identical over 7 bases. Germline V lookup: CDR1 MDHEN, CDR2 SYDVKM. The CDR3 extends over 14 amino acids. V trimming: 2 bases; J trimming: 7 bases; junction bases outside the gene matches: 5. The CDR3: CASSLRQGYQPQHF. The CDR3 nucleotides read TGTGCCAGCAGTTTACGACAGGGCTACCAGCCCCAGCATTTT.

The genes are TRBV2 and TRBJ1-3, with 7 nucleotides matching TRBD1. Per germline, CDR1 SNHLY and CDR2 FYNNEI. V lost 6 bases, J lost 4 bases, and 15 bases stayed unmatched. The CDR3 has 17 amino acids. CDR3 amino acids: CASRGRDSSLPGNTIYF. CDR3 nucleotide sequence: TGTGCCAGCAGGGGCCGGGACAGCTCTCTCCCGGGAAACACCATATATTTT.

This sequence joins TRBV27 and TRBJ1-5; D not resolved. This CDR3 is 15 amino acids long. The germline V gene has CDR1 MNHEY and CDR2 SMNVEV (reference sequence). V was cut by 3 bases and J by 5 bases, with 14 bases left in between. The CDR3 here is CASSFGVPSYQPQHF. The DNA of the CDR3 is TGTGCCAGCAGTTTCGGAGTCCCTTCTTATCAGCCCCAGCATTTT.

This chain connects TRBV21-1 to TRBJ1-6. TRBV21-1 is a pseudogene segment. CDR3 length: 15 residues. This chain's CDR3 is CASSKEEGRNSPLHF. The CDR3 DNA is TGTGCCAGCAGCAAAGAAGAGGGAAGGAATTCACCCCTCCACTTT.

This clone was recorded a few times. The chain recombines TRBV29-1 with TRBJ1-1; D is undetermined. The V gene's germline CDR1 is SQVTM and CDR2 ANQGSEA. This CDR3 is built from 13 residues. V lost 7 bases to trimming and J lost 0 bases, with 12 bases between them. CDR3 sequence: CSAIITMNTEAFF. The CDR3 region has the DNA TGCAGCGCGATTATAACAATGAACACTGAAGCTTTCTTT.

V is TRBV29-1 and J is TRBJ1-2; 11 nucleotides match TRBD1. Germline V gives CDR1 SQVTM, CDR2 ANQGSEA. J was trimmed by 2 bases and V by 7 bases; bases with no gene match: 3. The CDR3 spans 13 residues. The CDR3: CSARTGGNYGYTF. DNA of the CDR3: TGCAGCGCCCGGACAGGGGGCAACTATGGCTACACCTTC.

V and J are TRBV28 and TRBJ1-3, with 8 bases matching TRBD1. With V trimmed by 7 bases and J by 2 bases, 4 bases remained unmatched. Per the germline V gene, CDR1 is MDHEN and CDR2 is SYDVKM. This CDR3 has 14 amino acids. CDR3 DNA sequence: TGTGCCAGCACTACACAGGGGGCTGGAAACACCATATATTTT. This translates into CASTTQGAGNTIYF.

The chain is built from TRBV25-1 and TRBJ2-1; 12 bases match TRBD2. V dropped 5 bases and J dropped 2; count of bases not matched to a gene: 1. CDR1 is MGHDK and CDR2 is SYGVNS in the germline V gene. The CDR3 spans 15 residues. The DNA of the CDR3 is TGTGCCAGCAGTTCTAGCGGGAGGGCCTACAATGAGCAGTTCTTC. This sequence encodes CASSSSGRAYNEQFF.

This chain links TRBV30 with TRBJ1-5, with TRBD1 as a possible D gene (5 bases). Germline CDR1 reads GTSNPN; CDR2 reads SVGIG (reference sequence). The V end was cut by 3 bases, the J end by 3 bases, with 9 bases between. There are 13 residues in the CDR3. The CDR3 DNA follows: TGTGCCTGGAGCAGGGCGGACAATCAGCCCCAGCATTTT. This codes for CAWSRADNQPQHF.

J is TRBJ2-2 and V is TRBV15; 7 bases line up with TRBD1. With 5 bases clipped from V and 2 bases from J, the junction kept 11 bases outside the gene matches. CDR1 LNHNV and CDR2 YYDKDF come from the germline V gene (reference sequence). The CDR3 is made up of 17 amino acids. The CDR3, as DNA: TGTGCCACCAGCGGCCTCCCTGGACAGGTTAACACCGGGGAGCTGTTTTTT. Its translation is CATSGLPGQVNTGELFF.

This sequence joins TRBV11-2 and TRBJ1-1; 7 bases align to TRBD1. V was clipped by 5 bases and J by 4 bases; unmatched bases: 7. The CDR3 totals 14 residues. CDR1 is SGHAT and CDR2 is FQNNGV in the germline V gene. CDR3 bases: TGTGCCAGCAGCACCCAGGGGGATGGCACTGAAGCTTTCTTT. Encoded protein: CASSTQGDGTEAFF.

V and J are TRBV12-3 or TRBV12-4 and TRBJ1-5; D call uncertain. The CDR3 contains 12 residues. The V gene lost 3 bases and the J gene lost 5 bases, with 5 bases spanning the gap. The CDR3: CASSFRYQPQHF. Here the CDR3 DNA reads TGTGCCAGCAGTTTTCGGTATCAGCCCCAGCATTTT.

The V call is TRBV30, the J call TRBJ2-3, with a possible D match to TRBD1 (6 bases). Trimming took off 7 bases at V and 0 bases at J, with 8 bases between the two ends. This CDR3 is 12 amino acids long. The V gene's germline CDR1 is GTSNPN and CDR2 SVGIG (reference sequence). CDR3 bases: TGTGCCTCTCAGGGGAGCACAGATACGCAGTATTTT. Encoded protein: CASQGSTDTQYF.

This sequence joins TRBV2 and TRBJ2-7; 8 positions agree with TRBD2. Germline V lookup: CDR1 SNHLY, CDR2 FYNNEI. This CDR3 comprises 13 residues. The ends lost 8 bases at V and 0 bases at J; junction bases unmatched: 3. CDR3 amino acids: CASGAGASYEQYF. The CDR3 region has the DNA TGTGCCAGCGGAGCGGGGGCCTCCTACGAGCAGTACTTC.

This chain connects TRBV4-2 to TRBJ2-3, with 8 bases matching TRBD2. The CDR3 spans 16 residues. The junction had 6 bases not matched to a gene; V was cut back by 1 base and J by 3 bases. Germline V gene sequence: CDR1 LGHNA, CDR2 YNFKEQ. CDR3 residues: CASSQAAGGFTDTQYF. The CDR3 DNA reads as TGTGCCAGCAGCCAAGCCGCGGGAGGATTTACAGATACGCAGTATTTT.

The V gene is TRBV7-2, the J gene TRBJ1-1; TRBD1 agrees at 7 bases. The CDR3 is made up of 15 amino acids. Germline V gene lookup returns CDR1 SGHTA and CDR2 FQGNSA. J was trimmed by 5 bases and V by 1 base; bases with no gene match: 7. This CDR3 is CASSLESGRGTEAFF. The CDR3 region has the DNA TGTGCCAGCAGCTTAGAGTCAGGCAGGGGGACTGAAGCTTTCTTT. The full variable domain, in which reference TRBV7-2 and TRBJ1-1 provide the parts outside the CDR3, is GAGVSQSPSNKVTEKGKDVELRCDPISGHTALYWYRQSLGQGLEFLIYFQGNSAPDKSGLPSDRFSAERTGGSVSTLTIQRTQQEDSAVYLCASSLESGRGTEAFFGQGTRLTVV.

This chain connects TRBV28 to TRBJ1-2; TRBD1 matches at 9 bases. This CDR3 has 16 amino acids. The trim removed 5 bases at V and 8 bases at J, leaving 15 bases unmatched. Germline CDR1 and CDR2: MDHEN and SYDVKM. The CDR3, as DNA: TGTGCCAGCAGTCCGACGGTACCACAGGGGGCGAGGGGCTACACCTTC. Translation gives CASSPTVPQGARGYTF.

V gene TRBV5-5 combines with J gene TRBJ2-3; 9 bases map to TRBD2. CDR1 and CDR2 from the germline V gene are SGHKS and YYEKEE (reference sequence). J was trimmed by 0 bases and V by 2 bases; bases with no gene match: 10. This CDR3 is 18 amino acids long. The CDR3 protein is CASSFRGAGGSSTDTQYF. The CDR3, as DNA: TGTGCCAGCAGCTTTAGGGGAGCGGGAGGTTCTAGCACAGATACGCAGTATTTT.

The chain employs TRBV11-2 and TRBJ1-1, with D perhaps TRBD1 (5 bases). The V and J ends lost 1 base and 8 bases respectively, with 11 bases between them. The CDR3 extends over 13 amino acids. CDR1 is SGHAT, CDR2 FQNNGV, per germline. Written as DNA, the CDR3 is TGTGCCAGCAGCTTAGTTCCCCAGGGAGAAGCTTTCTTT. Protein sequence: CASSLVPQGEAFF.

This clone was seen just once. The J gene is TRBJ1-4, the V gene TRBV19; unclear D gene. V shed 0 bases and J shed 2 bases, with 19 bases lying between them. The germline gives CDR1 LNHDA, CDR2 SQIVND (reference sequence). The CDR3 spans 19 residues. Here the CDR3 DNA reads TGTGCCAGTAGTATAGAACCATTCGCAACGCGGGCCACTAATGAAAAACTGTTTTTT. Translating gives CASSIEPFATRATNEKLFF.